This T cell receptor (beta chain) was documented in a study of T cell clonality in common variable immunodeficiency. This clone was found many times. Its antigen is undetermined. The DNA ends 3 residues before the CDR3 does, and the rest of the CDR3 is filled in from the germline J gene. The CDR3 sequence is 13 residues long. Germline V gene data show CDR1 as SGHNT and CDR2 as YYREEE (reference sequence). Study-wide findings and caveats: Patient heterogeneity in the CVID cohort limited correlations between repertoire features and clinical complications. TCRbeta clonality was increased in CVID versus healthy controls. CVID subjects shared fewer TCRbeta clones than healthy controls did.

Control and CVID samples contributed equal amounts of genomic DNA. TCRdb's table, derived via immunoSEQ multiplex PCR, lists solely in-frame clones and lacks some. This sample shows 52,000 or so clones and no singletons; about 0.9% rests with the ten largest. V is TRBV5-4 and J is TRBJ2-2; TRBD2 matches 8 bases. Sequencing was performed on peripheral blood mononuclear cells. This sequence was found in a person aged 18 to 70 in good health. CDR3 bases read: TGTGCCAGCAGCCCAGCGGGGGCCAACGTG. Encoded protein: CASSPAGANV. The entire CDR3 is CASSPAGANVLFF.